This TCR beta chain was recovered during a study of tumor and adjacent non-tumor tissue in lung cancer. Study-wide results and caveats: Top 100 clones took a larger repertoire share in normal lung.

TCRbeta libraries were built with three rounds of nested PCR, modified from ARM-PCR. Using its own MiXCR run on the multiplex PCR reads, TCRdb lists one record per CDR3 protein. The sample shows 110,000 or so distinct CDR3 sequences, roughly 73% of them seen only once. V lost 5 bases to trimming and J lost 0 bases, with 14 bases between them. The CDR3 loop spans 17 amino acids. Germline CDR1 reads MDHEN; CDR2 reads SYDVKM. This sample's RNA came from whole unsorted tissue. This clonotype was recorded many times. Its antigen is unknown. This receptor was obtained from a woman aged 55-75 years with non-small cell lung cancer. The specimen was lung tumor tissue. The chain is built from TRBV28 and TRBJ2-6; perhaps TRBD2 as D (6 bases). CDR3 amino acids: CASSPGTGRSGANVLTF. Here the CDR3 DNA reads TGTGCCAGCAGTCCCGGGACTGGCCGCTCTGGGGCCAACGTCCTGACTTTC.